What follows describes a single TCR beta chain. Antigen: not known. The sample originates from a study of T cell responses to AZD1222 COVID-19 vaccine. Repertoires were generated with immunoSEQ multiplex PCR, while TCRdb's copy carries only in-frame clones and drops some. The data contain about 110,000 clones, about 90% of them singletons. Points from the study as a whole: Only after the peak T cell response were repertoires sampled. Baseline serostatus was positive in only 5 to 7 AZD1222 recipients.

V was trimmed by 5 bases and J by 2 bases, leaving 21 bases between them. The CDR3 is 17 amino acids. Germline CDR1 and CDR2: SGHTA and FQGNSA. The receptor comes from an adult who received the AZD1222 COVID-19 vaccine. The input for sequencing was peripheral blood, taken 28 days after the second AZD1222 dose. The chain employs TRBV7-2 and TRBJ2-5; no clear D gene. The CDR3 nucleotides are TGTGCCAGCAGCCCAGGTTCTACCTCTGTCCTGCAAGAGACCCAGTACTTC. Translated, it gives CASSPGSTSVLQETQYF.